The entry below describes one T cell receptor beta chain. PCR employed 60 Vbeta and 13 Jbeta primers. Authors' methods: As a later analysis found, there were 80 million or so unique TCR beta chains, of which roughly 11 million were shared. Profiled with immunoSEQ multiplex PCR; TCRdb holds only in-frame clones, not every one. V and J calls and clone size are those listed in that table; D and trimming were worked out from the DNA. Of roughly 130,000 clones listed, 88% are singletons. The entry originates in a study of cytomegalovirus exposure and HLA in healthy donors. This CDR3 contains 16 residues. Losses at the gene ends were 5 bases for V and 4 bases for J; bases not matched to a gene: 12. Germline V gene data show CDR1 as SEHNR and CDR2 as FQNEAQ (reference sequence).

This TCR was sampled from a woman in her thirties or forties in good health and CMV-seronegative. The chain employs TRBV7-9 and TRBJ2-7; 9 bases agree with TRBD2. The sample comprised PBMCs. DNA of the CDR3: TGTGCCAGCAGCCCGACTAGCGGAGGGGGACTGTACGAGCAGTACTTC. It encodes CASSPTSGGGLYEQYF.